A selection of T cell receptor beta chains follows, all from one sample in a study of vaccination and CD4 T cells after COVID-19. One entry per CDR3 protein results from TCRdb running MiXCR on the PCR reads. This sample carries about 12,000 distinct CDR3 sequences, roughly 30% of them seen once, and the ten largest clones take roughly 14%. Antigen specificity for these receptors is unknown. The input for sequencing was CD4+ T cells from blood, cultured in vitro, taken after SARS-CoV-2 vaccination. Source of these receptors: a human donor who had recovered from COVID-19. Each CDR3 is given with its conserved first and last residue. Clone size is stated in some rows and not others, as once, few, many or a class when expanded.

size: few
V: TRBV5-1
J: TRBJ2-7
CDR3: CASSLFFEGWNF

size: -
V: TRBV4-3
J: TRBJ2-5
CDR3: CASSQEGWSGTAAWKETQYF

size: -
V: TRBV5-1
J: TRBJ2-1
CDR3: CASSGGTSGSLYNEQFF

size: -
V: TRBV15
J: TRBJ1-2
CDR3: CATARGRGILRGYTF

size: -
V: TRBV7-2
J: TRBJ2-1
CDR3: CASSLGPSLSYNEQFF

size: large
V: TRBV2
J: TRBJ1-2
CDR3: CASSEPPAGPLYGYTF

size: few
V: TRBV7-9
J: TRBJ1-2
CDR3: CASSLKAGRDYGYTF

size: few
V: TRBV6-5
J: TRBJ1-1
CDR3: CASSWPAVEAFF

size: -
V: TRBV29-1
J: TRBJ2-3
CDR3: CSVVHPRGTDTQYF

size: once
V: TRBV6-2/TRBV6-3
J: TRBJ2-1
CDR3: CASSYGGGAGRDNEQFF

size: -
V: TRBV6-1
J: TRBJ2-2
CDR3: CASTFDRVGTGELFF

size: once
V: TRBV11-2
J: TRBJ1-1
CDR3: CASSLVPPPEVNTEAFF

size: few
V: TRBV24-1
J: TRBJ2-3
CDR3: CATTRTGSTDTQYF